This TCR beta chain was obtained from a study of T cells in Graves' hyperthyroidism and ophthalmopathy. Overall study results and limits: Ophthalmopathy, as predicted by the model, came a median 6.5 months after the prediction.

Disease duration was under 3 months in the ophthalmopathy patients, who also had a Clinical Activity Score of at least 3 and a NOSPECS grade of at least 4. Diagnosing involved the use of clinical symptoms, serum thyroxine and TRAb, thyroid ultrasound and orbital computed tomography. Isolation of PBMCs was performed on around 9.3 ml fresh peripheral blood. The CDR3 sequence is 13 residues long. Germline trimming cut 11 bases from V and 4 bases from J; bases unmatched to any gene: 10. Germline CDR1 reads MNHNS; CDR2 reads SASEGT. What was amplified from RNA transcripts were TCR beta CDR3 regions. An initial round of RT-PCR targeting the TCR CDR3 relied on the HTBI primer set. TCRdb reprocessed the multiplex PCR reads with MiXCR, giving one entry per CDR3 protein. This table holds about 480,000 distinct CDR3 sequences, around a quarter found once. This clonotype was seen only a few times. What it binds is not known.

This TCR came from a woman aged 25-40 years with Graves' ophthalmopathy. The source material was blood. The chain uses TRBV6-1 and TRBJ2-5; 7 bases align to TRBD2. Here the CDR3 reads CAGGGSFLETQYF. For the CDR3, the DNA is TGTGCCGGGGGGGGTAGTTTCTTAGAGACCCAGTACTTC.